The T cell receptor beta chain under discussion was sequenced for a study of CD8+CD57+ T cells in acquired aplastic anemia. In the study overall: Each DNA sample taken from sorted CD4+ and CD8+ cells came to about 3.4 ug on average.

Individuals selected for sequencing had exhibited CD8+CD57+ cell expansion on flow cytometry. Among the patients, none had received any therapy at the time of blood sampling. Findings of the study overall: The number of CD8+ CDR3 sequences shared by patients and controls was approximately 31. With respect to CD8+ Simpson's diversity, patients and controls did not differ significantly.

Both TCR beta VDJ combination and CDR3 sequence profiling were carried out. Genomic DNA was the template for this profiling. TCRdb fed the reads into MiXCR, producing one record per CDR3 protein. The sample holds approximately 130,000 distinct CDR3 sequences, about 40% seen once. This clonotype turned up a few times. What it recognizes is unknown. An end of the junction does not agree with germline; a read error may underlie this. CDR1 and CDR2 (germline): SGHAT, FQNNGV. The CDR3 sequence is 13 residues long. The sequenced sample was sorted CD4+, CD8+, or CD8+CD57+ T cells (not recorded which) from PBMCs. This TCR was sampled from a human donor with aplastic anemia. The V and J genes are TRBV11-2 and TRBJ1-3, with 8 bases fitting TRBD1. The CDR3 spells CASSLDRANTTYF. Written as DNA, the CDR3 is TGTGCCAGCAGCCTGGACAGGGCAAACACCACATATTTT.